Shown below are 22 T cell receptor beta chains from a single sample sequenced in a study of vaccination and CD4 T cells after COVID-19 (dated by TCRdb to between 2021 and 2023). To prepare the library, PCR was applied. The reads were generated on an Illumina iSeq 100. TCR sequencing of DNA from cultured CD4+ T cells used the Oncomine TCR Beta short-read assay at the Johns Hopkins FTIC core. The public reads were run again by TCRdb, first through fastp at Q25 and then through MiXCR, and only productive beta chains were kept. Each record represents a unique CDR3 protein, reported with the most common genes and DNA among its rows. The sample data list around 10,000 distinct CDR3 sequences, and 73% of these were observed just once. The ten largest clones represent 7.5% to 8% of the sample. The meaning of the sample's treatment or condition label: approximately 9-day PBMC culture with coronavirus spike peptide pools or control peptides (ViraFEST assay).

For these TCRs, the target antigens are not known. The sample consisted of CD4+ T cells from blood, cultured in vitro. All receptors come from a human donor who had recovered from COVID-19.

V is TRBV7-9 and J is TRBJ2-1; D is perhaps TRBD2 (6 bases). V lost 5 bases and J lost 0, with 17 bases in between. This CDR3 contains 17 residues. CDR1 is SEHNR, CDR2 FQNEAQ, per germline (reference sequence). The CDR3: CASSAGRDLLSYNEQFF. The CDR3 region has the DNA TGTGCCAGCAGCGCCGGGCGGGACCTGCTCTCCTACAATGAGCAGTTCTTC.

This clonotype was counted between two and nine times. V is TRBV20-1 and J is TRBJ1-2, with D perhaps matching TRBD1 (5 bases). Germline CDR1 and CDR2: DFQATT and SNEGSKA (reference sequence). Trimming took off 6 bases at V and 4 bases at J, with 15 bases between the two ends. The CDR3 is 13 amino acids. The CDR3 DNA sequence: TGCAGTGCAAACCGGGACCAAGTCTATGGCTACACCTTC. Amino acids: CSANRDQVYGYTF.

The chain joins TRBV15 to TRBJ2-3; 10 positions match TRBD1. Germline V gene sequence: CDR1 LNHNV, CDR2 YYDKDF (reference sequence). The ends lost 5 bases at V and 4 bases at J; junction bases unmatched: 3. The CDR3 spans 14 residues. In DNA form, the CDR3 reads TGTGCCACCAGCGGACAGGGGGGAGCAGATACGCAGTATTTT. Its translation: CATSGQGGADTQYF.

This clonotype has a handful of counts. The chain combines TRBV7-8 with TRBJ2-1, with D hard to call. Germline lookup yields CDR1 SGHVS and CDR2 FQNEAQ. The CDR3 contains 12 residues. With 0 bases removed from V and 12 bases from J, the gap between germline ends came to 9 bases. The CDR3 here is CASSLADSLQFF. Here the CDR3 DNA reads TGTGCCAGCAGCTTAGCGGATTCGTTGCAGTTCTTC.

V gene TRBV19 combines with J gene TRBJ2-3; no reliable D call. V lost 6 bases to trimming and J lost 6 bases, with 7 bases between them. The CDR3 has 11 amino acids. CDR1 and CDR2 (germline): LNHDA, SQIVND (reference sequence). CDR3 nucleotides: TGTGCCAGTAGAGCCGCGGATACGCAGTATTTT. This translates into CASRAADTQYF.

The rearrangement links TRBV7-9 to TRBJ2-3, with D tentatively TRBD1 (5 bases). The CDR3 covers 15 residues. Trimming removed 5 bases from V and 2 bases from J, with 14 bases in between. Per the germline V gene, CDR1 is SEHNR and CDR2 is FQNEAQ (reference sequence). In nucleotides, the CDR3 is TGTGCCAGCAGCCGTGGGGCACGGCTCACAGATACGCAGTATTTT. The encoded protein is CASSRGARLTDTQYF.

The chain couples TRBV19 to TRBJ2-5, with a possible D match to TRBD1 (5 bases). There are 13 residues in the CDR3. Trimming pared 4 bases from V and 3 bases from J, leaving 9 bases between. Germline V gene data show CDR1 as LNHDA and CDR2 as SQIVND (reference sequence). This CDR3 is CASSTQGKETQYF. For the CDR3, the DNA is TGTGCCAGTAGTACCCAGGGTAAAGAGACCCAGTACTTC.

This rearrangement joins TRBV28 to TRBJ2-5; TRBD2 is a possible D gene (6 bases). CDR1 MDHEN and CDR2 SYDVKM come from the germline V gene. Trimming took 6 bases from V and 9 from J, leaving 14 bases between them. The CDR3 consists of 12 residues. The CDR3 is CASRGLVGAQYF. In DNA, the CDR3 is TGTGCCAGCAGGGGACTGGTCGGGGCCCAGTACTTC.

The chain has TRBV28 and TRBJ1-5; no clear D gene. This CDR3 spans 12 amino acids. The V gene lost 6 bases and the J gene lost 7 bases, with 10 bases spanning the gap. Germline CDR1 reads MDHEN; CDR2 reads SYDVKM. The CDR3 DNA reads TGTGCCAGCAGCCCGCCCGGCCAGCCCCAGCATTTT. Translated: CASSPPGQPQHF.

V gene TRBV7-2 combines with J gene TRBJ2-1; D possibly corresponds to TRBD1 (6 bases). Trimming cost V 6 bases and J 0 bases, with 15 bases left between them. There are 16 residues in the CDR3. Germline assignment: CDR1 SGHTA and CDR2 FQGNSA. CDR3 residues: CASRSGHRSSYNEQFF. The CDR3 DNA is TGTGCCAGCAGGTCGGGACATAGGAGCTCCTACAATGAGCAGTTCTTC.

The chain links TRBV20-1 to TRBJ1-5, with unresolved D. V lost 0 bases to trimming and J lost 3 bases, with 9 bases between them. This CDR3 has 14 residues. Germline values: CDR1 DFQATT, CDR2 SNEGSKA (reference sequence). CDR3 region: CSARDDLINQPQHF. The CDR3 nucleotides read TGCAGTGCTAGAGATGACCTAATCAATCAGCCCCAGCATTTT.

The J gene is TRBJ1-5, the V gene TRBV27, with D perhaps TRBD1 (5 bases). The V and J ends lost 3 bases and 1 base respectively, with 7 bases between them. CDR1 MNHEY and CDR2 SMNVEV come from the germline V gene (reference sequence). The CDR3 covers 14 residues. The CDR3 spells CASSFGDSNQPQHF. In DNA, the CDR3 is TGTGCCAGCAGTTTCGGGGACAGCAATCAGCCCCAGCATTTT.

This chain connects TRBV10-2 to TRBJ1-5; D might be TRBD1 (5 bases). The CDR3 length is 13 residues. Germline V gene data show CDR1 as WSHSY and CDR2 as SAAADI. The ends were cut back, 4 bases at V and 6 bases at J, with 10 bases in the middle. CDR3 region: CASSVLGGQPQHF. The CDR3, as DNA: TGCGCCAGCAGTGTGTTGGGGGGTCAGCCCCAGCATTTT.

CDR3 residues: CASSLGMRQGETQYF. For the CDR3, the DNA is TGTGCCAGCAGCTTAGGTATGAGGCAGGGAGAGACCCAGTACTTC. V gene TRBV7-9 combines with J gene TRBJ2-5; D is possibly TRBD1 (5 bases). V was cut by 1 base and J by 4 bases, with 13 bases left in between. There are 15 residues in the CDR3. CDR1 is SEHNR, CDR2 FQNEAQ, per germline (reference sequence). The entire variable domain, with the rest obtained from reference TRBV7-9 and TRBJ2-5, is as follows: DTGVSQNPRHKITKRGQNVTFRCDPISEHNRLYWYRQTLGQGPEFLTYFQNEAQLEKSRLLSDRFSAERPKGSFSTLEIQRTEQGDSAMYLCASSLGMRQGETQYFGPGTRLLVL.

The J gene is TRBJ2-1, the V gene TRBV20-1, with 12 bases identical to TRBD2. The V and J ends lost 5 bases and 6 bases, in that order; junction bases with no gene match: 5. The CDR3 covers 14 residues. Germline CDR1 is DFQATT and CDR2 is SNEGSKA (reference sequence). The CDR3 region is CSALGLAGTNEQFF. The DNA of the CDR3 is TGCAGTGCTCTCGGACTAGCGGGGACCAATGAGCAGTTCTTC.

This clonotype came up a few times. The V and J genes are TRBV12-3 or TRBV12-4 and TRBJ1-6, with 7 positions matching TRBD1. V dropped 7 bases and J dropped 5; count of bases not matched to a gene: 5. This CDR3 spans 14 amino acids. The CDR3: CASTPGQNNSPLHF. The CDR3 region has the DNA TGTGCCAGCACTCCGGGACAGAATAATTCACCCCTCCACTTT.

A note on this clonotype: One end of the junction fails to match germline, which may point to a read error. The gene calls are TRBV6-1 and TRBJ1-2; D remains unclear. CDR1 and CDR2 from the germline V gene are MNHNS and SASEGT. This CDR3 spans 13 amino acids. The CDR3 spells CASSDRLNYGYAF. For the CDR3, the DNA is TGTGCCAGCAGTGACAGGTTGAACTATGGCTACGCCTTC.

The chain employs TRBV27 and TRBJ2-6; 7 bases match TRBD1. The V and J ends lost 4 bases and 3 bases, in that order; junction bases with no gene match: 9. The CDR3 has 17 residues. CDR1 and CDR2 from the germline V gene are MNHEY and SMNVEV (reference sequence). In DNA form, the CDR3 reads TGTGCCAGCAGTTCCATAACAGGGGTCTATGGGGCCAACGTCCTGACTTTC. Translating gives CASSSITGVYGANVLTF.

This clonotype was counted between two and nine times. This rearrangement joins TRBV19 to TRBJ2-5; D is undetermined. Trimming left V 7 bases short and J 0 bases short, with 12 bases between. This CDR3 has 14 residues. Germline V CDR1 and CDR2: LNHDA, SQIVND (reference sequence). CDR3: CASKKSNYQETQYF. In nucleotides, the CDR3 is TGTGCCAGTAAAAAGTCCAATTACCAAGAGACCCAGTACTTC.

This clonotype has only one observation. The chain combines TRBV20-1 with TRBJ1-5; D might be TRBD1 (5 bases). This CDR3 region has 15 residues. In germline, CDR1 is DFQATT, CDR2 SNEGSKA (reference sequence). V dropped 5 bases and J dropped 7 bases, with 21 bases sitting between them. The CDR3 bases are TGCAGTGCTGGCAAGGGGCAGGGAGGTCGACAGCCCCAGCATTTT. Amino acid sequence: CSAGKGQGGRQPQHF.

This rearrangement joins TRBV6-2 or TRBV6-3 to TRBJ2-5; D call uncertain. CDR1 is MNHEY and CDR2 is SVGEGT in the germline V gene. Trimming left V 0 bases short and J 2 bases short, with 7 bases between. CDR3 length: 14 amino acids. The CDR3: CASSYSTRQETQYF. CDR3 nucleotide sequence: TGTGCCAGCAGTTACTCGACACGACAAGAGACCCAGTACTTC.

The count of this clonotype is one. One end of the junction fails to match germline, which may point to a read error. The gene calls are TRBV3-1 and TRBJ1-1; TRBD1 might be the D (6 bases). CDR3 length equals 11 residues. Germline-derived CDR1 and CDR2 are LGHDT and YNNKEL (reference sequence). The CDR3: CVSRGGTEAFF. In DNA, the CDR3 is TGTGTCAGCAGGGGTGGCACTGAAGCTTTCTTT. The full variable domain, its missing parts supplied by reference TRBV3-1 and TRBJ1-1, is DTAVSQTPKYLVTQMGNDKSIKCEQNLGHDTMYWYKQDSKKFLKIMFSYNNKELIINETVPNRFSPKSPDKAHLNLHINSLELGDSAVYFCVSRGGTEAFFGQGTRLTVV.